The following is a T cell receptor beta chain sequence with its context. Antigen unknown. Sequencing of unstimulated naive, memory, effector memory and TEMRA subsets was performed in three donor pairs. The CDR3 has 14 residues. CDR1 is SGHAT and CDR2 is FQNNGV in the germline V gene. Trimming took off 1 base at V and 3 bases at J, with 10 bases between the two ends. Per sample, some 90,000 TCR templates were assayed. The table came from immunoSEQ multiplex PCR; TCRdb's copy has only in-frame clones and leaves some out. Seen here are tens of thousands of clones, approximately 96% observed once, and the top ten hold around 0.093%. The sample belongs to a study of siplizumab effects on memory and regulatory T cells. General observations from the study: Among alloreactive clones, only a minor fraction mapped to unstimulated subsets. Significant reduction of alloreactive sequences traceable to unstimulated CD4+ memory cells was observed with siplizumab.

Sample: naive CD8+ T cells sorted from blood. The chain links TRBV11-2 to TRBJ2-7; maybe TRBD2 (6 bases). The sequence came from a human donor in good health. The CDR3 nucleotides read TGTGCCAGCAGCTTAGGGGTCGGGAGCTACGAGCAGTACTTC. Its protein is CASSLGVGSYEQYF.